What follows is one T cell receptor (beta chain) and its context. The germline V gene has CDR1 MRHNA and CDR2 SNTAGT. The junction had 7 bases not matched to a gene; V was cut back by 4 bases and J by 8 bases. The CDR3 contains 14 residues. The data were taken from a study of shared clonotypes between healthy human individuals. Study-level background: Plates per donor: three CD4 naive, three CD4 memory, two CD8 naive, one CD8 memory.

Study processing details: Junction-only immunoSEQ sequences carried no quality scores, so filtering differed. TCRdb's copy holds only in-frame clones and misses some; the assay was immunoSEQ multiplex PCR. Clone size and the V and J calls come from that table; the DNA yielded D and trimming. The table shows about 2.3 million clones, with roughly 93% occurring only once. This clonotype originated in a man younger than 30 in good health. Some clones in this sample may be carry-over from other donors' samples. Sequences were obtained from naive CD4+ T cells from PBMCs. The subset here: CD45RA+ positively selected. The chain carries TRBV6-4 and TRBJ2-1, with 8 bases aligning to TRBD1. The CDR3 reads CASSAGQGYYEQFF. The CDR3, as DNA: TGTGCCAGCAGTGCTGGACAGGGATACTATGAGCAGTTCTTC.